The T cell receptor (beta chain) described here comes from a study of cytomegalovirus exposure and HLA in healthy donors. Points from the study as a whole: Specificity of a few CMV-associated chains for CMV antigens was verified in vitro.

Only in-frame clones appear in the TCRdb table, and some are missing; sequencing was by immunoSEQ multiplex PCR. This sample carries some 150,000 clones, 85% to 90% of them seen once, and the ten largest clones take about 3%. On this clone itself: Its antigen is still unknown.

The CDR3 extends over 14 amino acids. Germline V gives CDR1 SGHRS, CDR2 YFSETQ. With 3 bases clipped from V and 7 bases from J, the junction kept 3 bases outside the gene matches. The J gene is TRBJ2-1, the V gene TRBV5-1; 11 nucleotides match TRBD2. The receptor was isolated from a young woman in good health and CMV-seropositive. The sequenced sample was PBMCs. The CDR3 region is CASSSSGRWNEQFF. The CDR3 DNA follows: TGCGCCAGCAGCTCTAGCGGGAGGTGGAATGAGCAGTTCTTC.